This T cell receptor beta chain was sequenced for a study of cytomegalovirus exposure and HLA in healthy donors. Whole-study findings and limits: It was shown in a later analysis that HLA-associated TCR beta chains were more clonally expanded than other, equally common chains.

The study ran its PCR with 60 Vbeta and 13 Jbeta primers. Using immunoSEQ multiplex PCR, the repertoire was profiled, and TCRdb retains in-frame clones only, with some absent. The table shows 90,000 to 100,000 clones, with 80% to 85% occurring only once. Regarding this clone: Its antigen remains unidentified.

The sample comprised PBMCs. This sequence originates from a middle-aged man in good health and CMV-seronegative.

The CDR3 DNA reads as TGTGCCAGCAGTCCCCCTCTCTCCAGGGGACTGTTTTTT. Residues: CASSPPLSRGLFF. This chain joins TRBV28 and TRBJ1-4, with D possibly TRBD1 on 6 matching bases. Trimming removed 5 bases at V and 13 bases at J, with 17 bases between. The CDR3 extends over 13 amino acids. CDR1 MDHEN and CDR2 SYDVKM come from the germline V gene.